Described below is a single T cell receptor (beta chain) sequence and its context. Its specific antigen is unknown. Base qualities are missing; no much larger clone stands one base away. This record belongs to a study of PD-1 blockade in classical Hodgkin lymphoma (dated by TCRdb to between 2020 and 2021). Regarding the research as a whole: Nivolumab dosing was 3 mg/kg intravenously every 2 weeks, continuing until either disease progression or unacceptable toxicity. A peripheral blood immune signature of response to PD-1 blockade in classical Hodgkin lymphoma was defined using TCR beta sequencing and CyTOF. Beyond this particular receptor, the publication reports: A significant rise by C4D1 was seen in CD4+ but not CD8+ TCR diversity (p=0.0027 vs p=0.16), with the rise being most apparent in complete responders (p=0.02). Lower diversity was observed in patients in whom nivolumab was started less than 1 year after ASCT, and these patients were excluded from later analyses so that confounding by immune reconstitution would be avoided. Newly diagnosed patients were reported to have lower baseline TCR diversity than healthy donors, and relapsed/refractory patients were reported to have lower baseline TCR diversity still. The study was restricted to a single clinical trial cohort, and the causes of repertoire differences, possibly disease activity or prior therapy, were left undefined. Among trial patients, those achieving complete response had baseline diversity similar to that of newly diagnosed patients, while diversity was significantly lower in partial responders and progressors.

Sequences MDHEN (CDR1) and SYDVKM (CDR2) are obtained from the germline V gene. Taken from cysteine to phenylalanine, the CDR3 has 14 residues. Only the CDR3 region is kept as DNA, spanning 42 bases read in frame from base 1. V ends up 6 bases short and J 4 bases short, with an unmatched junction base count of 4. This sample's time point label indicates: cycle 2 day 1 (C2D1) of nivolumab. Relapse after autologous stem cell transplantation had occurred in all trial patients, and cohorts A, B and C were distinguished by prior brentuximab vedotin exposure. The trial cohort included 50 to 60 patients with relapsed/refractory classical Hodgkin lymphoma, and each patient had a best overall response of complete response, partial response or progressive disease. Trial patients were treated with single-agent nivolumab in the multi-cohort phase II CheckMate 205 trial. Best overall response was determined by an independent review committee according to the 2007 International Working Group response criteria. Trial PBMCs were obtained immediately prior to nivolumab initiation (C1D1) and on therapy at cycle 2 day 1 and cycle 4 day 1. Peripheral blood was collected in 8 mL Vacutainer Cell Preparation Tubes, from which PBMCs were isolated by centrifugation and then cryopreserved.

The Qiagen DNeasy kit was used to extract genomic DNA from unsorted PBMCs and from the negatively selected CD4+ and CD8+ fractions. TCR beta CDR3 regions were subjected to amplification by immunoSEQ multiplex PCR with primers that anneal to V and J segments. Amplification bias was minimized using a synthetic immune receptor repertoire, and residual bias was removed computationally after sequencing. The paper's processing steps were these. Custom Python scripts were used to quantify repertoire diversity as the Shannon entropy index. Unsorted, CD4+ and CD8+ repertoires were examined separately, except in combined analyses, for which CD4+ and CD8+ sequences were merged in silico. A clone was considered expanded if an increase in frequency of at least 2-fold after treatment relative to C1D1 was found, and a pseudocount of 0.5 was applied to clones undetected at baseline. Clones with 0 or 1 copy at C1D1 were defined as singleton clones, while clones with 2 or more copies were defined as non-singleton clones. Clones expanded in unsorted samples were assigned a CD4+, CD8+ or unknown annotation through matching of protein sequences in sorted samples from the same patient. Diversity changes from C1D1 to C4D1 were tested in paired samples using Wilcoxon tests. This immuneACCESS table, as held by TCRdb, lists in-frame sequences with V and J called but not all clones. Of the missing ones, under half trace to an unresolved V gene in checked studies; the others have no known cause. That table gives V, J and clone size, and the DNA gave D and trimming. The sample yields approximately 12,000 clones; almost 85% were counted once. The ten most abundant clones make up 4.5% to 6.5% of the sample.

The chain joins TRBV28 to TRBJ1-5, and TRBD1 aligns with 9 junction nucleotides. This sample comprised peripheral blood mononuclear cells (PBMCs), obtained before the second cycle of nivolumab. This clonotype originated in a human donor with classical Hodgkin lymphoma. The nucleotide sequence is TGTGCCAGCAGCCCCGGGACAGGGAATCAGCCCCAGCATTTT. Translated, this is CASSPGTGNQPQHF.